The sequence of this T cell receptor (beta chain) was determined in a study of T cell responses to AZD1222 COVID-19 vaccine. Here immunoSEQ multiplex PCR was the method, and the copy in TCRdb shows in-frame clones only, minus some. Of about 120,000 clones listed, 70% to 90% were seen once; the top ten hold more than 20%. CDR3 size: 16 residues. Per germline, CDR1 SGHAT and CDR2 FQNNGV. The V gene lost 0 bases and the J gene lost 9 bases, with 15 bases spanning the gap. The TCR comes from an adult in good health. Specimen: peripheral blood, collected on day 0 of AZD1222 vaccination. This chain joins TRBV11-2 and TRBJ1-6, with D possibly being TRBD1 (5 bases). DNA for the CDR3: TGTGCCAGCAGCTTAGATCGGGGGGGTTTAGGTTCACCCCTCCACTTT. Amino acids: CASSLDRGGLGSPLHF.